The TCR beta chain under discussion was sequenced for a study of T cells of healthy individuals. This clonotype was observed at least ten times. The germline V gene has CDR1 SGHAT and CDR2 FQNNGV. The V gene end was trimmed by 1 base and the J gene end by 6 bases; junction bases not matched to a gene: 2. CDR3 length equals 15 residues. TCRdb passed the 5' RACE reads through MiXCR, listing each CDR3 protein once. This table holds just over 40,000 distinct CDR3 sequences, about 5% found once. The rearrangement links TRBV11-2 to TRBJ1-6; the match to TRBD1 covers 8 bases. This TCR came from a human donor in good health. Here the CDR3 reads CASSLGTGRNSPLHF. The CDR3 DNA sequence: TGTGCCAGCAGCTTAGGGACAGGGCGTAATTCACCCCTCCACTTT.